This T cell receptor beta chain comes out of a study of CD8 T cell repertoires and HIV-1 epitope variants. Across the whole study: T cells were stimulated with Twenty-five Gag and Nef peptides separately. Overall study findings and caveats: Eight or nine TCR beta clonotypes were antigen-specific, five or six apparently recognizing autologous or escape variants. About 5 clonotypes recognized Nef KF9, one HW9, none TAALDMSHF.

Per the germline V gene, CDR1 is SGHNT and CDR2 is YYREEE (reference sequence). Deletions cut 3 bases from V and 2 bases from J, with 14 bases between. The CDR3 is made up of 15 amino acids. The protocol was immunoSEQ multiplex PCR, while the TCRdb copy is restricted to in-frame clones and leaves out a portion. The top ten hold 40% to 45% of the sample, which has 5,500 to 6,000 clones, 60% to 70% seen once. This clone was counted once. Its antigen is not known. The sequence came from a male donor with HIV. The chain has TRBV5-4 and TRBJ2-5; D is perhaps TRBD2 (5 bases). The sequenced sample consisted of cultured CD8+ T cells derived from PBMCs. The CDR3 DNA is TGTGCCAGCAGCTCCGCCGGGATAGATCAAGAGACCCAGTACTTC. It yields the protein CASSSAGIDQETQYF.